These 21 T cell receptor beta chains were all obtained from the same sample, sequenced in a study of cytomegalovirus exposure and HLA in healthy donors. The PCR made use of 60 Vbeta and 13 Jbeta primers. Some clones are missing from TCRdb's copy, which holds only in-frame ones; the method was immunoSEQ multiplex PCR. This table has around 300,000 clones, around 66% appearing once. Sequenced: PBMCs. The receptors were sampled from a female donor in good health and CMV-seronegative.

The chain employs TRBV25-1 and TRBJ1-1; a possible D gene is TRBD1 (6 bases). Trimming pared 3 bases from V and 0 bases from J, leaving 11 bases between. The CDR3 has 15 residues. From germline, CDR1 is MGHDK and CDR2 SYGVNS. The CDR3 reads CASSDRGGLNTEAFF. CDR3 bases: TGTGCCAGCAGTGATCGGGGGGGGCTGAACACTGAAGCTTTCTTT. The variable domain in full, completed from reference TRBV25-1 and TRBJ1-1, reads EADIYQTPRYLVIGTGKKITLECSQTMGHDKMYWYQQDPGMELHLIHYSYGVNSTEKGDLSSESTVSRIRTEHFPLTLESARPSHTSQYLCASSDRGGLNTEAFFGQGTRLTVV.

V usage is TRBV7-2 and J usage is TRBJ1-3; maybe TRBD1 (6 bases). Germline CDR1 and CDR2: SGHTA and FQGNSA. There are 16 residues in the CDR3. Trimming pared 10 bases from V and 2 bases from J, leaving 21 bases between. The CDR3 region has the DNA TGTGCCACCCCCTACGGGGGGCAGGTCCCTGGAAACACCATATATTTT. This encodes CATPYGGQVPGNTIYF.

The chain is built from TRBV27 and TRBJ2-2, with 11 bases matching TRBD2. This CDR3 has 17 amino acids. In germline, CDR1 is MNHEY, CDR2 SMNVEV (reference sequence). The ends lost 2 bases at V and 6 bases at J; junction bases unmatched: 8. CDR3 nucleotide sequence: TGTGCCAGCAGTTTAGGATCTAGCGGGAGGTGGCCCGGGGAGCTGTTTTTT. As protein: CASSLGSSGRWPGELFF.

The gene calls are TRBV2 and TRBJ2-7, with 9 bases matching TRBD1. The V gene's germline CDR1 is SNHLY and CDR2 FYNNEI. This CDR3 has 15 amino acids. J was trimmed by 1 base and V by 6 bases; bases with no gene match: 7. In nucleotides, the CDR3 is TGTGCCAGCAGACTGGACAGGGGAATATCCTACGAGCAGTACTTC. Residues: CASRLDRGISYEQYF.

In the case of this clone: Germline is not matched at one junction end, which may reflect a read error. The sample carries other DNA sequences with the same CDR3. CDR3 loop: CAWSATPGGYSPLHF. The CDR3 DNA reads as TGTGCCTGGAGTGCCACCCCAGGGGGCTATTCCCCCCTCCACTTT. The chain joins TRBV30 to TRBJ1-6; 8 nucleotides line up with TRBD1. The germline V gene has CDR1 GTSNPN and CDR2 SVGIG (reference sequence). The CDR3 runs to 15 residues.

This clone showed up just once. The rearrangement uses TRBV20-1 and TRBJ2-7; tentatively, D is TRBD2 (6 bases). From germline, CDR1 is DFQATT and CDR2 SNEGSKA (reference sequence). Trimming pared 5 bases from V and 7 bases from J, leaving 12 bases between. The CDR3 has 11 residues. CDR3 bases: TGCAGTGCTGGGACTGCTTGGGAGCAGTACTTC. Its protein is CSAGTAWEQYF.

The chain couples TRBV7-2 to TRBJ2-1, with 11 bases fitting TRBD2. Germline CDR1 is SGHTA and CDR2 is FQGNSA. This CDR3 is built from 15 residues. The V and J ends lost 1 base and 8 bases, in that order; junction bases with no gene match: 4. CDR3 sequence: CASSLGLAGGDEQFF. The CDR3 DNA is TGTGCCAGCAGCTTAGGGCTAGCGGGGGGTGATGAGCAGTTCTTC.

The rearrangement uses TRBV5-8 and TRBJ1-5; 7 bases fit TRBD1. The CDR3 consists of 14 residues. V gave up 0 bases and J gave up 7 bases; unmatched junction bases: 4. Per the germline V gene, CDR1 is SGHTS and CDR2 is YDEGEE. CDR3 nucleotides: TGTGCCAGCAGCTTGGGACAGGGAGAACAGCCCCAGCATTTT. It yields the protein CASSLGQGEQPQHF.

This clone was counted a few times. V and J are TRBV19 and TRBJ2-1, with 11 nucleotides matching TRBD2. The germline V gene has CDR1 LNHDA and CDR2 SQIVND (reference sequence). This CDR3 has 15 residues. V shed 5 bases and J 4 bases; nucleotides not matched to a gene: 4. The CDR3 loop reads CASSALAGGYNEQFF. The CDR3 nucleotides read TGTGCCAGTAGTGCTCTAGCGGGAGGTTACAATGAGCAGTTCTTC.

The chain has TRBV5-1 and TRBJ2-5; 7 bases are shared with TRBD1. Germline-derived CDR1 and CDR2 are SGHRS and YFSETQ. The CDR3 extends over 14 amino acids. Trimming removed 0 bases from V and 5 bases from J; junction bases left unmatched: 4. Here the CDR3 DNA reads TGCGCCAGCAGCTTGGGAGGGGGCCTGGAGACCCAGTACTTC. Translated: CASSLGGGLETQYF.

The CDR3 bases are TGTGCCATCAGGCGGACAGGGGGTTCCCTTACTTCCTACAATGAGCAGTTCTTC. Translation gives CAIRRTGGSLTSYNEQFF. The rearrangement joins TRBV10-3 to TRBJ2-1; 10 nucleotides match TRBD1. Germline V gene data show CDR1 as ENHRY and CDR2 as SYGVKD. J gave up 1 base and V 6 bases, and 12 bases lay outside the gene matches. This CDR3 is built from 18 residues.

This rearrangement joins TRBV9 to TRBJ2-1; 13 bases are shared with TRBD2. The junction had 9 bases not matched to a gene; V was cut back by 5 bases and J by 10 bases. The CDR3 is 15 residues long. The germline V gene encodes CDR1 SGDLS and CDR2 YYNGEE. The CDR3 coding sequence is TGTGCCAGCAGTGAGGGACTAGCGGGATCCAAGGAGCAGTTCTTC. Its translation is CASSEGLAGSKEQFF.

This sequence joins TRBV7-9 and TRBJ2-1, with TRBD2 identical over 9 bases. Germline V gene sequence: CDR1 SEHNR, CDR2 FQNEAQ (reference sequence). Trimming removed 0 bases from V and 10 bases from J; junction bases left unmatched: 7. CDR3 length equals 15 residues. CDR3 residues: CASSLAGGRAREQFF. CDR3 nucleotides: TGTGCCAGCAGCTTAGCGGGCGGGAGGGCCAGAGAGCAGTTCTTC.

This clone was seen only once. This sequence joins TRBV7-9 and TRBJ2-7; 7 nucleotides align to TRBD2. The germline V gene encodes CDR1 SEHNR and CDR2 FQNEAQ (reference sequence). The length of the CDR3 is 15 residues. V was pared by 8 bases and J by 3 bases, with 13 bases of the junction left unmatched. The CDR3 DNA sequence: TGTGCCAGCCCCCCTCCCGGGACTACCTTCTACGAGCAGTACTTC. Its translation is CASPPPGTTFYEQYF.

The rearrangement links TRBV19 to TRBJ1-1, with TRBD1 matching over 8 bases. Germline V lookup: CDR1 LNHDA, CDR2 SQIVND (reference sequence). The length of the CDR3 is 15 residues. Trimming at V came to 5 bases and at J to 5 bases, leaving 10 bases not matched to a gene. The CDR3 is CASSATPGGLTEAFF. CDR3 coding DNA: TGTGCCAGTAGTGCCACCCCAGGGGGCCTGACTGAAGCTTTCTTT.

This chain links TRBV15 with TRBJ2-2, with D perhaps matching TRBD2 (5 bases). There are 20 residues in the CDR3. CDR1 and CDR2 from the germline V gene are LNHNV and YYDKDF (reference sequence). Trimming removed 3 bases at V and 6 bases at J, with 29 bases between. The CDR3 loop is CATSSTSFLEPVGKPGELFF. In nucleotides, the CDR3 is TGTGCCACCAGCAGTACTAGTTTCCTGGAACCGGTCGGGAAACCCGGGGAGCTGTTTTTT. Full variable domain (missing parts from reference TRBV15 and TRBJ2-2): DAMVIQNPRYQVTQFGKPVTLSCSQTLNHNVMYWYQQKSSQAPKLLFHYYDKDFNNEADTPDNFQSRRPNTSFCFLDIRSPGLGDTAMYLCATSSTSFLEPVGKPGELFFGEGSRLTVL.

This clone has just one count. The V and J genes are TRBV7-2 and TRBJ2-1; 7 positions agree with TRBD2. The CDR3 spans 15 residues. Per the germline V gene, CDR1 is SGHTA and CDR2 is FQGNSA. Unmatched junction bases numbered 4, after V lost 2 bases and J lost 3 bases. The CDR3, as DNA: TGTGCCAGCAGCTTAAGTGTAGCGGGCTACAATGAGCAGTTCTTC. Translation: CASSLSVAGYNEQFF.

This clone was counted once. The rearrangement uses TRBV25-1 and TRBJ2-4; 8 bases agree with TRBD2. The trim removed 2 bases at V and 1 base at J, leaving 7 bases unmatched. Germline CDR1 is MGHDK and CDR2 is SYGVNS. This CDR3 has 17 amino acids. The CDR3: CASSEPGGSGAKNIQYF. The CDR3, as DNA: TGTGCCAGCAGTGAACCGGGGGGGAGCGGTGCCAAAAACATTCAGTACTTC.

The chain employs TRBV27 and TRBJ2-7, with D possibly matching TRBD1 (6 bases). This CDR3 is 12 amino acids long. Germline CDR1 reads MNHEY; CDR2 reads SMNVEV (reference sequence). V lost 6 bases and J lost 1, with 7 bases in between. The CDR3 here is CASSGQSYEQYF. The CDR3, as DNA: TGTGCCAGCAGCGGACAGTCCTACGAGCAGTACTTC.

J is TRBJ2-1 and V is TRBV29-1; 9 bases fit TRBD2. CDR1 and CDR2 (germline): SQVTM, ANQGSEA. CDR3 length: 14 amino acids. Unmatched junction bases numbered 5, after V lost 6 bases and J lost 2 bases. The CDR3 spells CSVHSGSTYNEQFF. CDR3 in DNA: TGCAGCGTACATAGCGGGAGCACCTACAATGAGCAGTTCTTC.

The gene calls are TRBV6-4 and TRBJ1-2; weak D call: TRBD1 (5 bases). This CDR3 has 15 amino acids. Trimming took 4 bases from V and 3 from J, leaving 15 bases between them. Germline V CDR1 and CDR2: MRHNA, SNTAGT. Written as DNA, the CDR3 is TGTGCCAGCAGTGTAAGGGAAGGGGCTCACTATGGCTACACCTTC. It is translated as CASSVREGAHYGYTF.